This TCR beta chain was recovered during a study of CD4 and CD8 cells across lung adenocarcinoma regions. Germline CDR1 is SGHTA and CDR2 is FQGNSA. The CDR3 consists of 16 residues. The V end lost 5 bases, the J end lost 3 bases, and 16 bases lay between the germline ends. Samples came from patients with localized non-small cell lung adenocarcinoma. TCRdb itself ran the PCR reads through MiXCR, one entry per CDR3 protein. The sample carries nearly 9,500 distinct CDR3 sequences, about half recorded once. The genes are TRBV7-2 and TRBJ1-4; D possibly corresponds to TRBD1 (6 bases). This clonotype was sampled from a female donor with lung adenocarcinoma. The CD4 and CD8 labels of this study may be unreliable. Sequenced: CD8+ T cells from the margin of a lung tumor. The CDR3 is CASSQGQGFANEKLFF. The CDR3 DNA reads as TGTGCCAGCAGCCAGGGCCAGGGGTTCGCTAATGAAAAACTGTTTTTT.